Below, 18 T cell receptor beta chains from the same sample are listed, as sequenced in a study of human T cells and chemical hapten exposure (dated by TCRdb to 2020 to 2023). The time point label, as the study defines it: pre-sensitization, week 0. The treatment or condition label, read with the paper, signifies: therapeutic diphenylcyclopropenone sensitization with weekly scalp DPC. Library preparation employed RACE. The reads were generated on a NextSeq 500. The public reads were run again by TCRdb, first through fastp at Q25 and then through MiXCR, and only productive beta chains were kept. Every distinct CDR3 protein forms one entry, paired with its most common genes and DNA. This sample holds about 120,000 distinct CDR3 sequences; roughly 14% were observed only once. The biggest ten clones account for around 2.7% of the sample. This specimen was whole blood, taken in connection with sensitization to the hapten diphenylcyclopropenone (DPC). The receptor source for this set is a woman under 30 with alopecia areata. Some clones in this sample may be carry-over from other donors' samples.

This clonotype appeared a few times. The chain employs TRBV10-3 and TRBJ2-1; D is undetermined. The ends were cut back, 0 bases at V and 1 base at J, with 7 bases in the middle. The CDR3 consists of 15 residues. Germline CDR1 is ENHRY and CDR2 is SYGVKD. The CDR3 DNA is TGTGCCATCAGTGAGTCCATGAGGTCCTACAATGAGCAGTTCTTC. Residues: CAISESMRSYNEQFF.

This rearrangement joins TRBV14 to TRBJ2-7; D may correspond to TRBD1 or TRBD2 (5 bases each). The ends were cut back, 3 bases at V and 0 bases at J, with 9 bases in the middle. This CDR3 contains 14 residues. Germline CDR1 SGHDN, CDR2 FVKESK. The CDR3 loop is CASSQGENSYEQYF. In DNA form, the CDR3 reads TGTGCCAGCAGCCAGGGGGAAAACTCCTACGAGCAGTACTTC.

The V call is TRBV18, the J call TRBJ1-1; D might be TRBD1 (5 bases). Germline loops: CDR1 KGHSH, CDR2 LQKENI. V lost 3 bases and J 4 bases, leaving 15 bases between the germline ends. The CDR3 is made up of 15 amino acids. DNA for the CDR3: TGTGCCAGCTCACCGGGGGATTTTGGGGGCACTGAAGCTTTCTTT. It codes for CASSPGDFGGTEAFF.

Concerning this clonotype itself: This CDR3 fails to terminate in the conserved phenylalanine or tryptophan, so it likely reflects a read error. The CDR3 protein is CSAGLAGGETQYL. The CDR3 DNA follows: TGCAGTGCTGGGTTAGCGGGGGGTGAGACCCAGTACCTC. V usage is TRBV20-1 and J usage is TRBJ2-5; 10 nucleotides line up with TRBD2. This CDR3 has 13 residues. Germline V gene lookup returns CDR1 DFQATT and CDR2 SNEGSKA (reference sequence). The J segment lost 5 bases and the V segment lost 5 bases, leaving 5 bases of the junction unmatched.

Ten or more counts support this clonotype. The chain couples TRBV6-1 to TRBJ2-7; no clear D gene. This CDR3 comprises 13 residues. Germline V CDR1 and CDR2: MNHNS, SASEGT. V lost 1 base and J 0 bases, leaving 4 bases between the germline ends. The DNA for the CDR3 is TGTGCCAGCAGTGAAGTGAGCTCCTACGAGCAGTACTTC. Translated: CASSEVSSYEQYF.

This clonotype came up many times. The V and J genes are TRBV29-1 and TRBJ2-2; D unclear. CDR1 is SQVTM and CDR2 is ANQGSEA in the germline V gene. The V end lost 4 bases, the J end lost 5 bases, and 5 bases lay between the germline ends. The CDR3 spans 11 residues. As DNA, the CDR3 is TGCAGCGTTGTTAGGACCGGGGAGCTGTTTTTT. It translates to CSVVRTGELFF.

The V call is TRBV20-1, the J call TRBJ1-6; 7 nucleotides match TRBD1. V shed 3 bases and J 10 bases; nucleotides not matched to a gene: 9. Germline V gene data show CDR1 as DFQATT and CDR2 as SNEGSKA (reference sequence). The CDR3 has 14 residues. CDR3: CSASGTVMKSPLHF. CDR3 coding DNA: TGCAGTGCTAGCGGGACAGTCATGAAGTCACCCCTCCACTTT.

The chain couples TRBV5-5 to TRBJ2-7; D is undetermined. Germline V lookup: CDR1 SGHKS, CDR2 YYEKEE (reference sequence). V gave up 0 bases and J gave up 2 bases, with 6 bases separating them. The CDR3 has 13 amino acids. The CDR3 nucleotides are TGTGCCAGCAGCTTGGACTGGACCTACGAGCAGTACTTC. This sequence encodes CASSLDWTYEQYF.

The chain employs TRBV12-3 or TRBV12-4 and TRBJ2-1; 9 bases map to TRBD2. The trim removed 3 bases at V and 2 bases at J, leaving 5 bases unmatched. This CDR3 has 16 amino acids. The CDR3 DNA is TGTGCCAGCAGTTTCGGTGTAGCGGGGGCCTACAATGAGCAGTTCTTC. Its translation: CASSFGVAGAYNEQFF.

This clonotype was recorded only once. Since a much larger clone is just one base distant, this may be a read error. This chain uses TRBV7-8 with TRBJ2-5; TRBD2 matches 11 bases. Per the germline V gene, CDR1 is SGHVS and CDR2 is FQNEAQ. The CDR3 contains 13 residues. CDR3 residues: CVTSGGPQETQYF. The DNA for the CDR3 is TGTGTCACTAGCGGGGGCCCGCAAGAGACCCAGTACTTC.

The rearrangement joins TRBV28 to TRBJ1-3; D unclear. This CDR3 has 12 amino acids. The V end was cut by 7 bases, the J end by 2 bases, with 6 bases between. Per germline, CDR1 MDHEN and CDR2 SYDVKM. The CDR3 reads CASTYAGNTIYF. DNA for the CDR3: TGTGCCAGCACATACGCTGGAAACACCATATATTTT.

J is TRBJ2-1 and V is TRBV27; D is uncertain. Trimming removed 3 bases at V and 2 bases at J, with 8 bases between. Germline V gene lookup returns CDR1 MNHEY and CDR2 SMNVEV (reference sequence). This CDR3 region has 14 residues. The CDR3 region is CASSFGVPYNEQFF. In DNA, the CDR3 is TGTGCCAGCAGTTTTGGGGTGCCCTACAATGAGCAGTTCTTC.

This clonotype appeared a few times. The CDR3 DNA sequence: TGTGCCAGCAGCCCCAGACAGGGAGTGAGGTACAATGAGCAGTTCTTC. Translated: CASSPRQGVRYNEQFF. This sequence joins TRBV7-6 and TRBJ2-1, with 7 bases lining up with TRBD1. Germline V CDR1 and CDR2: SGHVS, FNYEAQ. CDR3 size: 16 residues. V lost 5 bases and J lost 4; bases outside the gene matches: 11.

The chain recombines TRBV6-6 with TRBJ2-1, with D maybe TRBD2 (5 bases). The CDR3 is 15 residues long. V lost 5 bases and J 2 bases, leaving 13 bases between the germline ends. Germline V gene sequence: CDR1 MNHNY, CDR2 SVGAGI (reference sequence). CDR3 in DNA: TGTGCCAGCAGTGAGACTATTTCTCCCTACAATGAGCAGTTCTTC. Translating it yields CASSETISPYNEQFF.

The V call is TRBV7-2, the J call TRBJ2-2; 7 bases agree with TRBD1. With 6 bases clipped from V and 6 bases from J, the junction kept 10 bases outside the gene matches. This CDR3 is 15 amino acids long. Germline CDR1 is SGHTA and CDR2 is FQGNSA. As DNA, the CDR3 is TGTGCCAGCAGTCCAAGGACAGGTTCCTCCGGGGAGCTGTTTTTT. Amino acids: CASSPRTGSSGELFF. Full variable domain (remainder filled in from reference TRBV7-2 and TRBJ2-2): GAGVSQSPSNKVTEKGKDVELRCDPISGHTALYWYRQSLGQGLEFLIYFQGNSAPDKSGLPSDRFSAERTGGSVSTLTIQRTQQEDSAVYLCASSPRTGSSGELFFGEGSRLTVL.

This clonotype occurred a few times. This chain links TRBV19 with TRBJ2-7; maybe TRBD2 (6 bases). The CDR3 length is 17 residues. Trimming took 3 bases from V and 2 from J, leaving 20 bases between them. The V gene's germline CDR1 is LNHDA and CDR2 SQIVND (reference sequence). The DNA of the CDR3 is TGTGCCAGTAGTATTACCCACAGGCCTAGCGTCGCCTACGAGCAGTACTTC. Translated, it gives CASSITHRPSVAYEQYF.

The table lists this clonotype with a few counts. This sequence joins TRBV7-2 and TRBJ1-1, with 10 bases that match TRBD1. This CDR3 is built from 17 residues. Per the germline V gene, CDR1 is SGHTA and CDR2 is FQGNSA. The junction had 11 bases not matched to a gene; V was cut back by 1 base and J by 6 bases. The CDR3 spells CASSLGLGTGEIAEAFF. In DNA form, the CDR3 reads TGTGCCAGCAGCTTAGGGTTAGGGACAGGGGAAATCGCTGAAGCTTTCTTT. The full variable domain, its missing parts supplied by reference TRBV7-2 and TRBJ1-1, is GAGVSQSPSNKVTEKGKDVELRCDPISGHTALYWYRQSLGQGLEFLIYFQGNSAPDKSGLPSDRFSAERTGGSVSTLTIQRTQQEDSAVYLCASSLGLGTGEIAEAFFGQGTRLTVV.

In this sample, this clonotype turned up a few times. The chain combines TRBV5-4 with TRBJ1-5, with D possibly TRBD1 on 5 matching bases. V was pared by 0 bases and J by 6 bases, with 13 bases between. The CDR3 contains 15 residues. Germline V gene data show CDR1 as SGHNT and CDR2 as YYREEE (reference sequence). CDR3 DNA: TGTGCCAGCAGCTTGGGGGGCGCCCTAGGTCAGCCCCAGCATTTT. Translated, it gives CASSLGGALGQPQHF.